Shown below are 11 T cell receptor beta chains from a single sample sequenced in a study of blood T cell repertoires in COVID-19. Here immunoSEQ multiplex PCR was the method, and the copy in TCRdb shows in-frame clones only, minus some. The sample has about 66,000 clones, 88% seen once; the top ten hold 5.5% to 7%. The material sequenced was peripheral blood. The receptors shown here come from a woman in her 70s with acute or convalescent COVID-19.

The chain employs TRBV28 and TRBJ1-1; TRBD1 is a possible D gene (5 bases). V lost 3 bases, J lost 6 bases, and 14 bases lay in between. This CDR3 has 14 residues. Per the germline V gene, CDR1 is MDHEN and CDR2 is SYDVKM. The CDR3 sequence: CASSFQGKSPEAFF. CDR3 DNA: TGTGCCAGCAGTTTCCAGGGAAAGTCCCCTGAAGCTTTCTTT.

The chain employs TRBV29-1 and TRBJ2-1; TRBD2 aligns across 10 bases. V gave up 6 bases and J gave up 5 bases; unmatched junction bases: 16. Germline-derived CDR1 and CDR2 are SQVTM and ANQGSEA. The CDR3 is 17 residues long. Here the CDR3 reads CSVAGLAGAAPDNEQFF. In DNA, the CDR3 is TGCAGCGTCGCAGGCCTAGCGGGGGCCGCCCCGGACAATGAGCAGTTCTTC.

The V and J genes are TRBV7-2 and TRBJ1-1, with D unresolved. This CDR3 has 15 amino acids. V lost 5 bases and J lost 0, with 13 bases in between. Germline V gene lookup returns CDR1 SGHTA and CDR2 FQGNSA. In DNA form, the CDR3 reads TGTGCCAGCAGCCTTAGACGGGTAATGAACACTGAAGCTTTCTTT. It yields the protein CASSLRRVMNTEAFF.

The J gene is TRBJ1-6, the V gene TRBV4-3; maybe TRBD1 (5 bases). Trimming took 1 base from V and 7 from J, leaving 17 bases between them. The CDR3 sequence is 17 residues long. CDR1 and CDR2 from the germline V gene are LGHNA and YSLEER. The CDR3 sequence: CASSQGPPGGHNSPLHF. CDR3 nucleotide sequence: TGCGCCAGCAGCCAAGGGCCTCCGGGGGGTCACAATTCACCCCTCCACTTT.

The V gene is TRBV7-9, the J gene TRBJ1-1; 10 bases are a match to TRBD1. This CDR3 has 15 amino acids. From germline, CDR1 is SEHNR and CDR2 FQNEAQ (reference sequence). The junction had 5 bases not matched to a gene; V was cut back by 3 bases and J by 4 bases. Here the CDR3 DNA reads TGTGCCAGCAGCTTTCGGGACAGGGGTTCCACTGAAGCTTTCTTT. Protein product: CASSFRDRGSTEAFF.

The genes are TRBV6-5 and TRBJ2-1; D is perhaps TRBD2 (6 bases). Deletions cut 9 bases from V and 7 bases from J, with 19 bases between. Per germline, CDR1 MNHEY and CDR2 SVGAGI. CDR3 size: 14 residues. The CDR3 nucleotides are TGTGCCAGTCGGGACTTGGGAACGACTAATGAGCAGTTCTTC. Residues: CASRDLGTTNEQFF.

V gene TRBV11-3 combines with J gene TRBJ1-1; 8 bases line up with TRBD1. Trimming took 2 bases from V and 7 from J; bases not matched to a gene: 3. The CDR3 spans 13 residues. Germline V CDR1 and CDR2: SGHNT, YENEEA. CDR3: CASSLNRGGEAFF. CDR3 sequence (DNA): TGTGCCAGCAGCTTAAACAGGGGGGGTGAAGCTTTCTTT.

The chain links TRBV10-2 to TRBJ1-4; TRBD1 matches 8 bases. V lost 7 bases to trimming and J lost 8 bases; unmatched junction nucleotides: 12. The germline CDR1 and CDR2 sequences are WSHSY and SAAADI. The CDR3 is made up of 15 amino acids. The CDR3 loop reads CASIAGQGGDEKLFF. Written as DNA, the CDR3 is TGCGCCAGCATCGCCGGACAGGGTGGGGACGAAAAACTGTTTTTT.

In nucleotides, the CDR3 is TGTGCCAGCAGTGAAGCGCTTCTAGGGACAGGGAACACTGAAGCTTTCTTT. Translating gives CASSEALLGTGNTEAFF. The chain recombines TRBV2 with TRBJ1-1; TRBD1 matches 8 bases. The CDR3 runs 17 residues. Trimming at V came to 0 bases and at J to 1 base, leaving 7 bases not matched to a gene. The V gene's germline CDR1 is SNHLY and CDR2 FYNNEI.

The rearrangement links TRBV7-3 to TRBJ1-2; a weak D match, TRBD1 (6 bases). Trimming took off 5 bases at V and 14 bases at J, with 18 bases between the two ends. Germline V gene sequence: CDR1 SGHTA, CDR2 FQGTGA. This CDR3 contains 12 residues. CDR3 amino acids: CASSRDTGKETF. In DNA form, the CDR3 reads TGTGCCAGCAGCCGTGATACAGGGAAAGAAACCTTC.

V is TRBV5-1 and J is TRBJ2-1, with 10 bases matching TRBD2. Germline V lookup: CDR1 SGHRS, CDR2 YFSETQ. V was clipped by 4 bases and J by 6 bases; unmatched bases: 25. CDR3 length equals 21 residues. The CDR3 sequence: CASSRGATSGINSRRSNEQFF. The CDR3 nucleotides read TGCGCCAGCAGCCGGGGGGCCACTAGCGGGATCAACTCTCGAAGGAGCAATGAGCAGTTCTTC.